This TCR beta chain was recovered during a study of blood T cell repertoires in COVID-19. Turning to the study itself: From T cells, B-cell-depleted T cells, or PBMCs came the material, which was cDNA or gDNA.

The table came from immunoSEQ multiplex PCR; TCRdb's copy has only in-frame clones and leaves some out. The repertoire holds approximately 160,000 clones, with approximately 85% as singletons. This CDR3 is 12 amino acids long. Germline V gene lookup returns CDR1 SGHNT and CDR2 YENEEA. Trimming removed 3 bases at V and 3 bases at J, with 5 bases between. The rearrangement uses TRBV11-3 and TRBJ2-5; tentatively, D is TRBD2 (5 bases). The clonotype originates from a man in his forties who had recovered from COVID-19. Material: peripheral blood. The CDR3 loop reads CASSLREETQYF. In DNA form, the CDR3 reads TGTGCCAGCAGCTTGAGGGAAGAGACCCAGTACTTC.